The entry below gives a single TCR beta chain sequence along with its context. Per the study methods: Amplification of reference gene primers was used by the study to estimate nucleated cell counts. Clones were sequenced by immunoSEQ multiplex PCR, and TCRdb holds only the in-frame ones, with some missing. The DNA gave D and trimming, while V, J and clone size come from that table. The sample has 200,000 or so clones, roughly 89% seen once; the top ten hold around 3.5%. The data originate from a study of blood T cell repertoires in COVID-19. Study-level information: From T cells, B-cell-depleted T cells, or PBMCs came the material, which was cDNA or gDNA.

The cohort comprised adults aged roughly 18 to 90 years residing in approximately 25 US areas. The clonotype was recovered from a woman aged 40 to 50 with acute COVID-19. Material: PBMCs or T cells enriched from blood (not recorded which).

CDR3 protein: CASSAGTGISYEQYF. DNA of the CDR3: TGTGCCAGCAGCGCCGGGACAGGGATATCCTACGAGCAGTACTTC. V is TRBV5-6 and J is TRBJ2-7; 9 bases align to TRBD1. The CDR3 runs 15 residues. Germline trimming cut 4 bases from V and 1 base from J; bases unmatched to any gene: 6. The V gene's germline CDR1 is SGHDT and CDR2 YYEEEE.